This T cell receptor (beta chain) derives from a study of cytomegalovirus exposure and HLA in healthy donors. Concerning this clone: Its specificity is not known.

Points from the study as a whole: For cytomegalovirus status, the classifier reportedly gave diagnoses with high specificity and sensitivity.

From germline, CDR1 is SEHNR and CDR2 FQNEAQ (reference sequence). This CDR3 is 14 amino acids long. V trimming: 5 bases; J trimming: 5 bases; junction bases outside the gene matches: 7. Primers for the PCR totalled 60 Vbeta and 13 Jbeta. Only in-frame clones appear in the TCRdb table, and some are missing; sequencing was by immunoSEQ multiplex PCR. The sample comprises around 200,000 clones, 75% to 85% of which are singletons, and 0.65% rests with the top ten. The receptor's source is a boy younger than 18 in good health and CMV-seronegative. The chain uses TRBV7-9 and TRBJ2-3; 7 bases align to TRBD1. Sequenced material: PBMCs. Here the CDR3 reads CASSVDRVEDTQYF. The DNA of the CDR3 is TGTGCCAGCAGCGTAGACAGGGTAGAAGATACGCAGTATTTT.